The next 18 T cell receptor beta chains were all read from a single sample in a study of CD8 T cells in ankylosing spondylitis. Via MiXCR, TCRdb re-called the 5' RACE reads, giving one row per CDR3 protein. The sample carries around 300,000 distinct CDR3 sequences, around 10% recorded once. Sequenced: blood, either unsorted or a sorted T cell fraction (not recorded which). The receptors were gathered from a female donor with ankylosing spondylitis or in good health (not recorded which).

The sample holds many counts of this clonotype. V is TRBV12-3 or TRBV12-4 and J is TRBJ2-1; D possibly corresponds to TRBD1 (6 bases). The CDR3 runs 15 residues. Deletions cut 6 bases from V and 3 bases from J, with 15 bases between. CDR3 residues: CASSPGQFFYNEQFF. The CDR3 DNA sequence: TGTGCCAGCAGCCCCGGACAGTTTTTCTACAATGAGCAGTTCTTC.

This clonotype is a singleton in its sample. One end of the junction fails to match germline, which may point to a read error. The genes are TRBV12-3 or TRBV12-4 and TRBJ2-2; TRBD2 is a possible D gene (6 bases). The CDR3 consists of 17 residues. CDR3 in DNA: TGTGCCAGCAGTTTAGGGTCTGGAGGGGCTAACACCGGGGAGCTGTATTTT. It specifies CASSLGSGGANTGELYF.

This clonotype was seen many times. The V call is TRBV27, the J call TRBJ1-1; weak D call: TRBD1 (6 bases). The ends were cut back, 3 bases at V and 1 base at J, with 21 bases in the middle. CDR1 is MNHEY, CDR2 SMNVEV, per germline (reference sequence). The CDR3 totals 18 residues. This CDR3 is CASSFARDNLQSNTEAFF. The DNA for the CDR3 is TGTGCCAGCAGTTTTGCCCGGGACAACCTTCAATCGAACACTGAAGCTTTCTTT.

The chain employs TRBV20-1 and TRBJ2-1, with D tentatively TRBD1 or TRBD2 (5 bases each). Germline V lookup: CDR1 DFQATT, CDR2 SNEGSKA (reference sequence). V lost 6 bases and J lost 14, with 11 bases in between. This CDR3 comprises 9 residues. The CDR3 reads CSARDAEFF. The CDR3 nucleotides read TGCAGTGCCAGGGACGCGGAGTTCTTC.

The table lists this clonotype with many counts. The chain carries TRBV7-2 and TRBJ2-7, with D maybe TRBD1 (6 bases). The CDR3 length is 18 residues. Deletions cut 0 bases from V and 0 bases from J, with 18 bases between. Germline loops: CDR1 SGHTA, CDR2 FQGNSA. The CDR3 loop reads CASSLALTGQLRSYEQYF. The CDR3 DNA follows: TGTGCCAGCAGCTTAGCTTTAACAGGGCAGCTGCGCTCCTACGAGCAGTACTTC.

This clonotype was seen at least ten times. The V gene is TRBV6-1, the J gene TRBJ1-1, with D possibly matching TRBD1 (5 bases). Trimming removed 5 bases at V and 7 bases at J, with 17 bases between. This CDR3 region has 14 residues. The germline gives CDR1 MNHNS, CDR2 SASEGT. The CDR3: CASSPGRLGVEAFF. The CDR3 region has the DNA TGTGCCAGCAGTCCCGGTCGGTTGGGGGTTGAAGCTTTCTTT.

This clonotype was found many times. The rearrangement joins TRBV12-3 or TRBV12-4 to TRBJ1-2; D uncertain. CDR3 length: 14 residues. Deletions cut 7 bases from V and 4 bases from J, with 16 bases between. The CDR3 DNA reads TGTGCCAGCACCCCCCGGTTGGAGAGCTATGGCTACACCTTC. As protein: CASTPRLESYGYTF.

This clonotype was seen repeatedly, ten times or more. The chain carries TRBV20-1 and TRBJ1-2; D is undetermined. The CDR3 loop spans 14 amino acids. In germline, CDR1 is DFQATT, CDR2 SNEGSKA (reference sequence). V gave up 4 bases and J gave up 4 bases, with 16 bases separating them. The CDR3 spells CSATSGGFVYGYTF. CDR3 DNA sequence: TGCAGTGCTACCTCGGGAGGGTTTGTCTATGGCTACACCTTC.

This clonotype was picked up a small number of times. The gene calls are TRBV29-1 and TRBJ2-3, with TRBD2 as a possible D gene (5 bases). Germline CDR1 is SQVTM and CDR2 is ANQGSEA. The V end was cut by 6 bases, the J end by 6 bases, with 19 bases between. CDR3 size: 14 residues. The CDR3 bases are TGCAGCGTGCGAGGGATGGTGCCGTCGGATACGCAGTATTTT. Protein: CSVRGMVPSDTQYF.

This clonotype was seen a handful of times. The chain couples TRBV6-5 to TRBJ1-2, with no clear D. V was trimmed by 0 bases and J by 7 bases, leaving 12 bases between them. Germline V gene lookup returns CDR1 MNHEY and CDR2 SVGAGI. This CDR3 has 14 residues. CDR3 region: CASSYSVRSSGYTF. The CDR3 coding sequence is TGTGCCAGCAGTTACTCTGTCCGTTCGAGTGGCTACACCTTC.

In its sample, this clonotype was seen a few times. For the CDR3, the DNA is TGTGCCAGCCAACCGAGGGAATACGGAGCTTTCTTT. Protein product: CASQPREYGAFF. The chain recombines TRBV12-3 or TRBV12-4 with TRBJ1-1, with unresolved D. With 8 bases removed from V and 10 bases from J, the gap between germline ends came to 17 bases. CDR3 length: 12 amino acids.

The chain couples TRBV20-1 to TRBJ2-2; perhaps TRBD2 as D (5 bases). Germline V gives CDR1 DFQATT, CDR2 SNEGSKA (reference sequence). The CDR3 totals 12 residues. Trimming left V 0 bases short and J 7 bases short, with 6 bases between. Written as DNA, the CDR3 is TGCAGTGCTAGAGATGGAGGCGGGGAGCTGTTTTTT. Its translation: CSARDGGGELFF.

This clonotype was seen repeatedly, ten times or more. The chain recombines TRBV6-6 with TRBJ1-2; tentative D call: TRBD1 (5 bases). Germline V gives CDR1 MNHNY, CDR2 SVGAGI (reference sequence). CDR3 length equals 13 residues. Trimming took 7 bases from V and 0 from J, leaving 9 bases between them. Here the CDR3 reads CASTIGANYGYTF. Here the CDR3 DNA reads TGTGCCAGCACCATAGGGGCTAACTATGGCTACACCTTC.

This chain joins TRBV29-1 and TRBJ2-7; tentative D call: TRBD2 (6 bases). This CDR3 has 13 residues. V lost 4 bases, J lost 2 bases, and 12 bases lay in between. Germline CDR1 is SQVTM and CDR2 is ANQGSEA. The CDR3 sequence is CSVVGGLTYEQYF. The DNA for the CDR3 is TGCAGCGTTGTCGGGGGACTTACCTACGAGCAGTACTTC.

This clonotype has ten or more counts. The CDR3 nucleotides read TGTGCCAGCAGCTTTTCAGGGGGCTGGTACGAGCAGTACTTC. This sequence encodes CASSFSGGWYEQYF. This chain connects TRBV11-2 to TRBJ2-7; 8 bases align to TRBD1. With V trimmed by 3 bases and J by 4 bases, 5 bases remained unmatched. Germline loops: CDR1 SGHAT, CDR2 FQNNGV. The length of the CDR3 is 14 residues.

This clonotype was picked up many times. The chain has TRBV9 and TRBJ2-3; weak D call: TRBD2 (5 bases). The CDR3 consists of 16 residues. The V end was cut by 0 bases, the J end by 0 bases, with 11 bases between. From germline, CDR1 is SGDLS and CDR2 YYNGEE. In DNA, the CDR3 is TGTGCCAGCAGCGTAGGAGGGTTATCTAGCACAGATACGCAGTATTTT. It specifies CASSVGGLSSTDTQYF.

In its sample, this clonotype was seen many times. V is TRBV20-1 and J is TRBJ2-3; D is possibly TRBD2 (6 bases). Trimming took 2 bases from V and 6 from J, leaving 15 bases between them. The V gene's germline CDR1 is DFQATT and CDR2 SNEGSKA (reference sequence). The CDR3 totals 14 residues. This chain's CDR3 is CSARSGTGTDTQYF. CDR3 in DNA: TGCAGTGCTAGATCCGGGACTGGTACTGATACGCAGTATTTT.

This clonotype was counted at least ten times. The genes are TRBV4-1 and TRBJ2-2, with D tentatively TRBD1 or TRBD2 (7 bases each). Trimming removed 1 base from V and 4 bases from J, with 13 bases in between. The CDR3 is made up of 16 amino acids. Germline CDR1 is MGHRA and CDR2 is YSYEKL. The CDR3 region is CASSQVTGEGTGELFF. The CDR3 DNA reads as TGCGCCAGCAGCCAAGTAACAGGGGAGGGCACCGGGGAGCTGTTTTTT.